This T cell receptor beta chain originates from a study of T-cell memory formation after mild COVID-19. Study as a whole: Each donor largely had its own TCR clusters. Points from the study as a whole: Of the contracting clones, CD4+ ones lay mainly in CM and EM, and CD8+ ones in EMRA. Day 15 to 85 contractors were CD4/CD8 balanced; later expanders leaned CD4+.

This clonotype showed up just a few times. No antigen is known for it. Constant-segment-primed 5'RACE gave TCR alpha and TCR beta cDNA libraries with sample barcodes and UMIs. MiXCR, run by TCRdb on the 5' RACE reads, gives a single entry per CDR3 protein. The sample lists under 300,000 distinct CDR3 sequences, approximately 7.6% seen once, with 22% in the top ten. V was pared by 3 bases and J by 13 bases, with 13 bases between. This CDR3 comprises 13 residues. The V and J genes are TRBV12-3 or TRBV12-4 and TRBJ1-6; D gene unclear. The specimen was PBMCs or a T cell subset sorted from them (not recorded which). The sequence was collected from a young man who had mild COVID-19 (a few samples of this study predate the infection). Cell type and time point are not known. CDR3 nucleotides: TGTGCCAGCAGTTTCCGCGGTTGGTTTCCCCTCCACTTT. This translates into CASSFRGWFPLHF.